This TCR beta chain was profiled in a study of cytomegalovirus exposure and HLA in healthy donors. Overall study findings and caveats: Reported findings show TCR beta sequences accurately forecast HLA-A and HLA-B alleles in most subjects. Some TCR beta chains (roughly 150 of them) were listed as cytomegalovirus-associated.

60 Vbeta and 13 Jbeta primers were used in PCR. Some clones are missing from TCRdb's copy, which holds only in-frame ones; the method was immunoSEQ multiplex PCR. The sample comprises 100,000 to 150,000 clones, around 72% of which are singletons, and roughly 10% rests with the top ten. In regard to this clone: Its antigen is not identified.

Germline values: CDR1 SGHTA, CDR2 FQGNSA. The CDR3 runs 19 residues. Between the trimmed V and J ends, which lost 5 bases and 1 base, there was a span of 25 bases. The sequence was collected from a woman aged 50 to 60 in good health and CMV-seropositive. The V and J genes are TRBV7-2 and TRBJ2-3; TRBD2 is a possible D gene (7 bases). Material for sequencing was PBMCs. The DNA for the CDR3 is TGTGCCAGCAGCAAGATCCCGGGGGGCCTCGGACGTGGCACAGATACGCAGTATTTT. Its protein product is CASSKIPGGLGRGTDTQYF.